The 30 T cell receptor beta chains reported below all come from one sample, sequenced in a study of cytomegalovirus exposure and HLA in healthy donors. Use of 60 Vbeta and 13 Jbeta primers characterized the PCR. TCRdb's table, derived via immunoSEQ multiplex PCR, lists solely in-frame clones and lacks some. This sample has 35,000 to 50,000 clones; about 80% occur once, and the top ten carry 1.4%. The sequencing input was PBMCs. The receptors stem from a man aged 30 to 45 in good health and CMV-seronegative.

This sequence joins TRBV6-4 and TRBJ2-1, with TRBD2 matching over 12 bases. CDR1 is MRHNA and CDR2 is SNTAGT in the germline V gene. There are 15 residues in the CDR3. Trimming cost V 3 bases and J 3 bases; bases outside gene matches: 0. This CDR3 is CASSETSGSYNEQFF. CDR3 DNA: TGTGCCAGCAGTGAGACTAGCGGGAGCTACAATGAGCAGTTCTTC.

The chain is built from TRBV27 and TRBJ2-1; 9 bases line up with TRBD1. With V trimmed by 5 bases and J by 5 bases, 10 bases remained unmatched. Germline V lookup: CDR1 MNHEY, CDR2 SMNVEV (reference sequence). This CDR3 region has 16 residues. CDR3 region: CASSHSGQGRDNEQFF. CDR3 bases: TGTGCCAGCAGTCATTCAGGACAGGGGCGTGACAATGAGCAGTTCTTC.

V and J are TRBV7-9 and TRBJ1-2; D remains ambiguous. The CDR3 sequence is 11 residues long. Germline V lookup: CDR1 SEHNR, CDR2 FQNEAQ (reference sequence). V lost 8 bases and J lost 5, with 9 bases in between. DNA of the CDR3: TGTGCCAGCGGGCAGATGTATGGCTACACCTTC. This codes for CASGQMYGYTF. The variable domain in full, with the rest retrieved from reference TRBV7-9 and TRBJ1-2, is DTGVSQNPRHKITKRGQNVTFRCDPISEHNRLYWYRQTLGQGPEFLTYFQNEAQLEKSRLLSDRFSAERPKGSFSTLEIQRTEQGDSAMYLCASGQMYGYTFGSGTRLTVV.

The genes are TRBV29-1 and TRBJ2-6; D perhaps matches TRBD2 (7 bases). CDR1 is SQVTM, CDR2 ANQGSEA, per germline. This CDR3 is 16 amino acids long. The germline V and J ends were trimmed by 2 bases and 4 bases, with 15 bases remaining between them. The CDR3 nucleotides are TGCAGCGTTGAAAAGGCGGGGGCGGGGGGGGCCAACGTCCTGACTTTC. The encoded protein is CSVEKAGAGGANVLTF.

This rearrangement joins TRBV13 to TRBJ2-1; 7 bases agree with TRBD2. The CDR3 totals 15 residues. CDR1 is PRHDT, CDR2 FYEKMQ, per germline (reference sequence). V shed 2 bases and J 8 bases; nucleotides not matched to a gene: 9. This CDR3 is CASSLRGRDSDEQFF. CDR3 bases: TGTGCCAGCAGCTTACGAGGGAGGGATAGCGATGAGCAGTTCTTC.

This clone was seen only a few times. The V call is TRBV4-3, the J call TRBJ2-5, with 9 positions matching TRBD2. The germline gives CDR1 LGHNA, CDR2 YSLEER. The CDR3 has 16 residues. The J segment lost 3 bases and the V segment lost 1 base, leaving 6 bases of the junction unmatched. CDR3 loop: CASSQVGASGEETQYF. The DNA for the CDR3 is TGCGCCAGCAGCCAAGTGGGAGCTAGCGGGGAAGAGACCCAGTACTTC.

As for this clone: One end of the junction varies from germline; a read error may be responsible. The chain carries TRBV7-9 and TRBJ2-1; tentatively, D is TRBD2 (6 bases). From germline, CDR1 is SEHNR and CDR2 FQNEAQ (reference sequence). The length of the CDR3 is 17 residues. CDR3 in amino acids: CSSGHDLATNSYNEQFF. CDR3 nucleotide sequence: TGTTCCAGCGGTCACGATCTAGCGACTAACTCCTACAATGAGCAGTTCTTC.

The chain is built from TRBV4-1 and TRBJ1-3; 10 bases fit TRBD1. The CDR3 length is 17 residues. CDR1 is MGHRA, CDR2 YSYEKL, per germline. V trimming: 4 bases; J trimming: 0 bases; junction bases outside the gene matches: 6. The CDR3 sequence is CASSRWGQGISGNTIYF. The CDR3 nucleotides read TGCGCCAGCAGCCGATGGGGACAGGGGATCTCTGGAAACACCATATATTTT.

The chain joins TRBV7-2 to TRBJ2-7; a possible D gene is TRBD1 (6 bases). V shed 6 bases and J shed 1 base, with 13 bases lying between them. Looked up from germline, CDR1 is SGHTA and CDR2 is FQGNSA. This CDR3 region has 14 residues. The CDR3: CASRRGIASYEQYF. The CDR3 DNA sequence: TGTGCCAGCAGGAGGGGGATCGCTTCCTACGAGCAGTACTTC.

The V call is TRBV28, the J call TRBJ2-3; TRBD1 is a possible D gene (7 bases). In germline, CDR1 is MDHEN, CDR2 SYDVKM. This CDR3 has 15 amino acids. V was pared by 7 bases and J by 9 bases, with 23 bases between. The CDR3 is CASKGGGRTEPTQYF. The CDR3 DNA follows: TGTGCCAGCAAAGGAGGGGGCAGGACCGAACCAACGCAGTATTTT.

The chain employs TRBV7-5 and TRBJ2-5; no DNA check was done on the table's D call, TRBD1. TRBV7-5 is a known pseudogene. This CDR3 spans 17 amino acids. The CDR3 protein is CVRSVEGASSAQETQYF. CDR3 DNA: TGTGTCAGAAGCGTGGAAGGGGCGTCAAGCGCCCAAGAGACCCAGTACTTC.

The V and J genes are TRBV2 and TRBJ1-1; D gene ambiguous. Trimming removed 5 bases at V and 10 bases at J, with 17 bases between. The CDR3 consists of 13 residues. The germline V gene encodes CDR1 SNHLY and CDR2 FYNNEI. CDR3 loop: CASSQTSGEAAFF. The CDR3 nucleotides read TGTGCCAGCAGTCAAACCTCCGGGGAAGCAGCTTTCTTT. The full variable domain, in which reference TRBV2 and TRBJ1-1 provide the parts outside the CDR3, is EPEVTQTPSHQVTQMGQEVILRCVPISNHLYFYWYRQILGQKVEFLVSFYNNEISEKSEIFDDQFSVERPDGSNFTLKIRSTKLEDSAMYFCASSQTSGEAAFFGQGTRLTVV.

The rearrangement uses TRBV28 and TRBJ1-2; TRBD1 might be the D (6 bases). This CDR3 comprises 13 residues. Germline V gene sequence: CDR1 MDHEN, CDR2 SYDVKM. V was shortened by 7 bases and J by 2 bases, with 11 bases between the two germline ends. DNA of the CDR3: TGTGCCAGCACCAAGACAGGCAACTATGGCTACACCTTC. It encodes CASTKTGNYGYTF.

The V call is TRBV20-1, the J call TRBJ2-7; no clear D gene. V was clipped by 6 bases and J by 4 bases, with 7 bases between them. The CDR3 loop spans 10 amino acids. Per the germline V gene, CDR1 is DFQATT and CDR2 is SNEGSKA (reference sequence). For the CDR3, the DNA is TGCAGTGCGCTAATATACGAGCAGTACTTC. Its protein product is CSALIYEQYF.

In its sample, this clone was seen a few times. The chain joins TRBV6-5 to TRBJ2-1; D is undetermined. V was trimmed by 4 bases and J by 0 bases, leaving 10 bases between them. The CDR3 is 15 amino acids. The germline gives CDR1 MNHEY, CDR2 SVGAGI. CDR3 sequence (DNA): TGTGCCAGCAGTTTGACTGTTAGCTCCTACAATGAGCAGTTCTTC. Translating gives CASSLTVSSYNEQFF.

This clone has a handful of counts. The rearrangement links TRBV19 to TRBJ2-7, with TRBD1 matching 7 bases. CDR1 and CDR2 (germline): LNHDA, SQIVND (reference sequence). The ends lost 6 bases at V and 5 bases at J; junction bases unmatched: 7. There are 13 residues in the CDR3. CDR3 loop: CASSPDRFHEQYF. DNA for the CDR3: TGTGCCAGTAGCCCGGACAGGTTCCACGAGCAGTACTTC.

This sequence joins TRBV6-5 and TRBJ1-4; TRBD1 matches 9 bases. Germline V gives CDR1 MNHEY, CDR2 SVGAGI. This CDR3 comprises 15 residues. V trimming: 6 bases; J trimming: 7 bases; junction bases outside the gene matches: 9. The DNA for the CDR3 is TGTGCCAGCAGCCGGAACAGGGGGCGGATTGAAAAACTGTTTTTT. This translates into CASSRNRGRIEKLFF.

The chain combines TRBV21-1 with TRBJ2-7; the table's D call of TRBD1 was not tested on the DNA. TRBV21-1 is a pseudogene segment. This CDR3 spans 14 amino acids. The CDR3 loop is CASRFRGPGREQYF. The CDR3, as DNA: TGTGCCAGCAGGTTCAGGGGGCCGGGGCGGGAGCAGTACTTC.

This chain uses TRBV27 with TRBJ2-7; 8 positions match TRBD1. Trimming took 4 bases from V and 6 from J; bases not matched to a gene: 8. The V gene's germline CDR1 is MNHEY and CDR2 SMNVEV (reference sequence). The CDR3 spans 14 residues. CDR3 in amino acids: CASSSRGTGSEQYF. Here the CDR3 DNA reads TGTGCCAGCAGTTCTCGTGGGACAGGCAGCGAGCAGTACTTC.

The rearrangement uses TRBV10-1 and TRBJ2-1, with 10 nucleotides matching TRBD2. CDR1 is WNHNN, CDR2 SYGVQD, per germline (reference sequence). After removal of 7 bases from V and 4 bases from J, the junction contained 4 bases not matched to a gene. The CDR3 spans 14 residues. CDR3 DNA: TGCGCCAGCATGTCTAGCGGGAGATACAATGAGCAGTTCTTC. It translates to CASMSSGRYNEQFF.

The CDR3 DNA reads TGTGCCAGCAGTCGGGACAGCATCTCAGATACGCAGTATTTT. Residues: CASSRDSISDTQYF. The gene calls are TRBV7-2 and TRBJ2-3, with 7 bases identical to TRBD1. The CDR3 loop spans 14 amino acids. Germline CDR1 SGHTA, CDR2 FQGNSA. The V and J ends lost 6 bases and 4 bases, in that order; junction bases with no gene match: 7.

The CDR3 here is CASSQGGDTGELFF. The DNA of the CDR3 is TGTGCCAGCAGCCAAGGCGGGGACACCGGGGAGCTGTTTTTT. The chain couples TRBV4-2 to TRBJ2-2; TRBD2 might be the D (6 bases). Germline lookup yields CDR1 LGHNA and CDR2 YNFKEQ. CDR3 length: 14 amino acids. Trimming took 1 base from V and 3 from J, leaving 6 bases between them.

V and J are TRBV4-2 and TRBJ2-7; possibly TRBD2 for D (7 bases). V lost 0 bases, J lost 2 bases, and 20 bases lay in between. The CDR3 runs to 18 residues. From germline, CDR1 is LGHNA and CDR2 YNFKEQ. The CDR3, as DNA: TGTGCCAGCAGCCAAGACAGTGGTAGGGGGGGGACCACCTACGAGCAGTACTTC. Protein product: CASSQDSGRGGTTYEQYF.

J is TRBJ1-1 and V is TRBV5-5; D is unclear. This CDR3 is 16 amino acids long. Germline V gives CDR1 SGHKS, CDR2 YYEKEE (reference sequence). The V gene lost 0 bases and the J gene lost 2 bases, with 14 bases spanning the gap. The CDR3: CASSLVPETSNTEAFF. In nucleotides, the CDR3 is TGTGCCAGCAGCTTGGTTCCAGAGACATCCAACACTGAAGCTTTCTTT.

The genes are TRBV18 and TRBJ2-1; 7 nucleotides align to TRBD2. Germline values: CDR1 KGHSH, CDR2 LQKENI. V was pared by 5 bases and J by 3 bases, with 10 bases of the junction left unmatched. The CDR3 is 16 amino acids. The CDR3, as DNA: TGTGCCAGCTCAACGGGGGTAGGGGAGGGCTACAATGAGCAGTTCTTC. Its protein is CASSTGVGEGYNEQFF.

This clone turned up a few times. V usage is TRBV5-7 and J usage is TRBJ2-5; 7 bases agree with TRBD1. TRBV5-7 is designated an ORF whose function remains uncertain. The CDR3 has 14 amino acids. Trimming took 1 base from V and 3 from J; bases not matched to a gene: 3. The CDR3 protein is CASSLLTGKETQYF. The CDR3 DNA is TGTGCCAGCAGCTTGTTGACAGGGAAAGAGACCCAGTACTTC.

This chain joins TRBV30 and TRBJ2-5; TRBD1 agrees at 7 bases. V dropped 3 bases and J dropped 8; count of bases not matched to a gene: 12. The CDR3 consists of 14 residues. Germline V CDR1 and CDR2: GTSNPN, SVGIG (reference sequence). CDR3 bases: TGTGCCTGGAGCGAAGGGGGCGCAGGGTCTACCCAGTACTTC. Translation: CAWSEGGAGSTQYF.

The chain combines TRBV29-1 with TRBJ2-7, with a tentative D call TRBD1 (5 bases). This CDR3 region has 14 residues. CDR1 and CDR2 from the germline V gene are SQVTM and ANQGSEA. The germline V and J ends were trimmed by 7 bases and 2 bases, with 18 bases remaining between them. In DNA form, the CDR3 reads TGCAGCGGGGGATGGGGCAGTTTCGCCTACGAGCAGTACTTC. Its translation: CSGGWGSFAYEQYF.

This clone has a single count. The chain employs TRBV6-5 and TRBJ1-5; D unresolved. Per the germline V gene, CDR1 is MNHEY and CDR2 is SVGAGI. V shed 5 bases and J shed 8 bases, with 10 bases lying between them. This CDR3 is 12 amino acids long. The CDR3 nucleotides are TGTGCCAGCAGTACCCGGAGGGAGCCCCAGCATTTT. It specifies CASSTRREPQHF.

This clone turned up a few times. The V gene is TRBV15, the J gene TRBJ2-7; 12 bases agree with TRBD2. The germline V gene encodes CDR1 LNHNV and CDR2 YYDKDF (reference sequence). V shed 1 base and J 5 bases; nucleotides not matched to a gene: 3. The CDR3 consists of 15 residues. The DNA of the CDR3 is TGTGCCACCAGCAGAGCGACTAGCGGGAGAAACGAGCAGTACTTC. Protein: CATSRATSGRNEQYF. Looking up the rest from reference TRBV15 and TRBJ2-7 gives the full variable domain: DAMVIQNPRYQVTQFGKPVTLSCSQTLNHNVMYWYQQKSSQAPKLLFHYYDKDFNNEADTPDNFQSRRPNTSFCFLDIRSPGLGDTAMYLCATSRATSGRNEQYFGPGTRLTVT.